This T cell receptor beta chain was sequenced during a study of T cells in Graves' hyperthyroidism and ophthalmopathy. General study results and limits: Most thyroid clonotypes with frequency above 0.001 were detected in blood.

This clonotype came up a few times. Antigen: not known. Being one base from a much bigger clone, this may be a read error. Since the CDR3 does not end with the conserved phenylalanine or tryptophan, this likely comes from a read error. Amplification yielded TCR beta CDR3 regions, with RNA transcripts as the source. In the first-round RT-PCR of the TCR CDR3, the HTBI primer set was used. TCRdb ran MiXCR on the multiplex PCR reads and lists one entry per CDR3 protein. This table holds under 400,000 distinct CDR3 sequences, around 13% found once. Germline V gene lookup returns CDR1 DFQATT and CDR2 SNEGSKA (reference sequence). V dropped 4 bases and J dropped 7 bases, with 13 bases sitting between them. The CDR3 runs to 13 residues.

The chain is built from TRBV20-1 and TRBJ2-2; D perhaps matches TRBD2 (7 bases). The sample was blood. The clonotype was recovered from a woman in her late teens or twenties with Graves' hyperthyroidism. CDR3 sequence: CSAKGGGVGELFV. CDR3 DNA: TGCAGTGCTAAAGGGGGGGGGGTCGGGGAGCTGTTTGTT.